These 23 T cell receptor beta chains originate from one sample sequenced in a study of beta chain features in type 1 diabetes (dated 2018 in TCRdb). The library was generated by the immunoSEQ multiplex PCR assay. All of the isolated RNA was reverse transcribed with the High Capacity cDNA Reverse Transcription Kit, so expressed TCRB transcripts were sequenced. This immuneACCESS table, as held by TCRdb, lists in-frame sequences with V and J called but not all clones. Of the missing ones, under half trace to an unresolved V gene in checked studies; the others have no known cause. The sample records 150,000 to 200,000 clones, about 13% of which are singletons. The ten largest clones take up 0.55% to 0.8% of the sample. Sequencing was performed on central memory CD4+ T cells from blood. All receptors derive from a woman between 18 and 30 years old in good health.

This clone has only a few counts. The genes are TRBV4-1 and TRBJ2-7; 10 bases map to TRBD2. CDR1 is MGHRA, CDR2 YSYEKL, per germline. Losses at the gene ends were 1 base for V and 5 bases for J; bases not matched to a gene: 8. The CDR3 has 16 residues. The CDR3 here is CASSQAEGLALDEQYF. CDR3 nucleotide sequence: TGCGCCAGCAGCCAAGCTGAGGGACTAGCGCTTGACGAGCAGTACTTC.

This clone was observed a few times. V usage is TRBV29-1 and J usage is TRBJ2-7; 9 bases match TRBD2. From germline, CDR1 is SQVTM and CDR2 ANQGSEA. The length of the CDR3 is 14 residues. The ends lost 4 bases at V and 5 bases at J; junction bases unmatched: 9. This CDR3 is CSVAAPSGIDEQYF. CDR3 coding DNA: TGCAGCGTTGCAGCTCCTAGCGGGATTGACGAGCAGTACTTC.

This chain joins TRBV28 and TRBJ2-5; D not resolved. The V gene's germline CDR1 is MDHEN and CDR2 SYDVKM. Between the trimmed V and J ends, which lost 5 bases and 7 bases, there was a span of 17 bases. The CDR3 is 14 residues long. As DNA, the CDR3 is TGTGCCAGCAGTCTAGGCATCACCCACGGGACCCAGTACTTC. It encodes CASSLGITHGTQYF.

This clone was detected only a few times. Other DNA sequences from this sample encode an identical CDR3 as well. This rearrangement joins TRBV30 to TRBJ2-7; 7 bases line up with TRBD2. The CDR3 covers 12 residues. V lost 5 bases to trimming and J lost 4 bases; unmatched junction nucleotides: 5. Germline V gives CDR1 GTSNPN, CDR2 SVGIG (reference sequence). The CDR3, as DNA: TGTGCCTGGGGGACCGGGGGGTACGAGCAGTACTTC. It encodes CAWGTGGYEQYF.

This clone was seen only a few times. The rearrangement joins TRBV5-1 to TRBJ2-1, with 9 bases fitting TRBD2. This CDR3 has 15 amino acids. Germline trimming cut 0 bases from V and 8 bases from J; bases unmatched to any gene: 6. The germline gives CDR1 SGHRS, CDR2 YFSETQ. This CDR3 reads CASSLDLAGSDEQFF. CDR3 DNA sequence: TGCGCCAGCAGCTTGGATCTAGCGGGAAGTGATGAGCAGTTCTTC.

Written as DNA, the CDR3 is TGTGCCAGCAGTTACTCCAGAGGAGCCATCACCGGGGAGCTGTTTTTT. This codes for CASSYSRGAITGELFF. The chain employs TRBV6-5 and TRBJ2-2; D is uncertain. Trimming left V 0 bases short and J 4 bases short, with 12 bases between. Per the germline V gene, CDR1 is MNHEY and CDR2 is SVGAGI. The CDR3 sequence is 16 residues long.

The J gene is TRBJ2-7, the V gene TRBV6-1, with 10 bases lining up with TRBD1. The CDR3 is made up of 16 amino acids. Germline-derived CDR1 and CDR2 are MNHNS and SASEGT. Trimming removed 3 bases from V and 1 base from J; junction bases left unmatched: 6. The CDR3: CASSEVGQGMSYEQYF. CDR3 DNA sequence: TGTGCCAGCAGTGAGGTGGGACAGGGGATGTCCTACGAGCAGTACTTC.

The J gene is TRBJ2-5, the V gene TRBV4-2; 8 bases map to TRBD2. This CDR3 is 14 amino acids long. The germline V gene encodes CDR1 LGHNA and CDR2 YNFKEQ. V was pared by 3 bases and J by 4 bases, with 4 bases of the junction left unmatched. The CDR3 loop is CASSQKSGGETQYF. Here the CDR3 DNA reads TGTGCCAGCAGCCAGAAGAGCGGGGGAGAGACCCAGTACTTC.

This clone has only a few counts. The V gene is TRBV7-2, the J gene TRBJ2-7; TRBD1 aligns across 7 bases. The CDR3 runs to 15 residues. CDR1 and CDR2 (germline): SGHTA, FQGNSA. V was clipped by 6 bases and J by 3 bases; unmatched bases: 11. DNA of the CDR3: TGTGCCAGCAGGTCTTCCGGGACAGCTAGCTACGAGCAGTACTTC. The encoded protein is CASRSSGTASYEQYF.

V usage is TRBV15 and J usage is TRBJ1-4; D remains unclear. Germline CDR1 LNHNV, CDR2 YYDKDF (reference sequence). V lost 0 bases and J 1 base, leaving 6 bases between the germline ends. This CDR3 contains 15 residues. In DNA form, the CDR3 reads TGTGCCACCAGCAGAGATTACGGAACTAATGAAAAACTGTTTTTT. This codes for CATSRDYGTNEKLFF.

The chain carries TRBV30 and TRBJ1-1; weak D call: TRBD1 (6 bases). The CDR3 loop spans 8 amino acids. CDR1 and CDR2 (germline): GTSNPN, SVGIG (reference sequence). Trimming left V 8 bases short and J 10 bases short, with 8 bases between. The CDR3 DNA reads as TGTGCCGGGGGCGGAGCTTTCTTT. Translated, it gives CAGGGAFF.

V is TRBV5-4 and J is TRBJ1-2, with D possibly being TRBD1 (5 bases). The CDR3 loop spans 13 amino acids. CDR1 and CDR2 from the germline V gene are SGHNT and YYREEE (reference sequence). The V and J ends lost 6 bases and 2 bases respectively, with 11 bases between them. CDR3 DNA sequence: TGTGCCAGCAATCCCGGGGGGAACTATGGCTACACCTTC. Translated: CASNPGGNYGYTF.

This clone was detected only a few times. The V call is TRBV7-2, the J call TRBJ1-2; D is perhaps TRBD1 (6 bases). The germline CDR1 and CDR2 sequences are SGHTA and FQGNSA. Trimming pared 2 bases from V and 3 bases from J, leaving 7 bases between. CDR3 length equals 13 residues. The CDR3 spells CASSLQGHYGYTF. The DNA for the CDR3 is TGTGCCAGCAGCTTACAGGGGCACTATGGCTACACCTTC.

This chain joins TRBV6-6 and TRBJ1-1; TRBD1 is a possible D gene (5 bases). The CDR3 length is 15 residues. The V gene lost 0 bases and the J gene lost 3 bases, with 11 bases spanning the gap. The V gene's germline CDR1 is MNHNY and CDR2 SVGAGI (reference sequence). The CDR3 nucleotides are TGTGCCAGCAGTTACTCGAGGCAGGGCCACACTGAAGCTTTCTTT. This translates into CASSYSRQGHTEAFF.

This sequence joins TRBV12-5 and TRBJ1-2; no reliable D call. CDR1 and CDR2 (germline): LGHNT, FRNRAP. CDR3 size: 11 residues. V dropped 7 bases and J dropped 10 bases, with 13 bases sitting between them. The CDR3 reads CASERTGPYTF. CDR3 in DNA: TGTGCTAGTGAGAGGACTGGGCCCTACACCTTC.

V and J are TRBV29-1 and TRBJ2-1; maybe TRBD1 (6 bases). CDR3 length: 13 residues. Germline assignment: CDR1 SQVTM and CDR2 ANQGSEA. V lost 4 bases to trimming and J lost 4 bases, with 11 bases between them. The CDR3 is CSVGRDTYNEQFF. The CDR3 bases are TGCAGCGTTGGTAGGGACACGTACAATGAGCAGTTCTTC.

The chain combines TRBV16 with TRBJ2-1; D unclear. The germline V gene has CDR1 KGHSY and CDR2 FQNENV. Trimming cost V 2 bases and J 12 bases, with 8 bases left between them. The CDR3 length is 11 residues. The DNA of the CDR3 is TGTGCCAGCAGCCAAGTGGTGAGGCAGTTCTTC. This encodes CASSQVVRQFF.

This clone was detected a few times. With a much larger clone just one base away, this may be a read error. The chain recombines TRBV9 with TRBJ1-4; 10 bases align to TRBD1. The germline V gene encodes CDR1 SGDLS and CDR2 YYNGEE. The CDR3 runs 14 residues. Losses at the gene ends were 3 bases for V and 7 bases for J; bases not matched to a gene: 3. This chain's CDR3 is CASSAGQGTEKLFF. The CDR3 DNA is TGTGCCAGCAGCGCGGGACAGGGGACTGAAAAACTGTTTTTT. The full variable domain, completed using reference TRBV9 and TRBJ1-4, is DSGVTQTPKHLITATGQRVTLRCSPRSGDLSVYWYQQSLDQGLQFLIQYYNGEERAKGNILERFSAQQFPDLHSELNLSSLELGDSALYFCASSAGQGTEKLFFGSGTQLSVL.

The rearrangement links TRBV29-1 to TRBJ1-2, with 7 bases aligning to TRBD1. Germline CDR1 is SQVTM and CDR2 is ANQGSEA. CDR3 length: 11 residues. J gave up 2 bases and V 8 bases, and 2 bases lay outside the gene matches. CDR3 nucleotide sequence: TGCAGCTCGACAGGGAACTATGGCTACACCTTC. Protein product: CSSTGNYGYTF.

This clone was recorded a few times. V and J are TRBV19 and TRBJ2-1, with 9 bases lining up with TRBD1. The germline V gene has CDR1 LNHDA and CDR2 SQIVND (reference sequence). The CDR3 loop spans 12 amino acids. The junction had 5 bases not matched to a gene; V was cut back by 5 bases and J by 12 bases. CDR3 protein: CASSLTGGRQFF. The DNA of the CDR3 is TGTGCCAGTAGTTTGACAGGGGGTCGGCAGTTCTTC.

The V gene is TRBV19, the J gene TRBJ1-1; perhaps TRBD1 as D (5 bases). V was clipped by 3 bases and J by 0 bases, with 17 bases between them. The length of the CDR3 is 17 residues. Germline lookup yields CDR1 LNHDA and CDR2 SQIVND (reference sequence). CDR3 DNA sequence: TGTGCCAGTAGTATTGCGGGACTCAGCCACATGAACACTGAAGCTTTCTTT. This translates into CASSIAGLSHMNTEAFF.

This rearrangement joins TRBV18 to TRBJ1-1, with D perhaps TRBD1 (5 bases). This CDR3 is 13 amino acids long. The germline gives CDR1 KGHSH, CDR2 LQKENI. V lost 4 bases and J lost 1, with 7 bases in between. CDR3 protein: CASSLTANTEAFF. The CDR3 bases are TGTGCCAGCTCACTGACAGCGAACACTGAAGCTTTCTTT.

The rearrangement joins TRBV6-5 to TRBJ2-2; 10 bases line up with TRBD2. This CDR3 is 15 amino acids long. V dropped 6 bases and J dropped 5; count of bases not matched to a gene: 6. Germline V gene lookup returns CDR1 MNHEY and CDR2 SVGAGI. CDR3 bases: TGTGCCAGCAGGTTGGGACTAGCGACAACCGGGGAGCTGTTTTTT. Its translation is CASRLGLATTGELFF.